One sample yielded the 32 T cell receptor beta chains listed below, sequenced in a study of CD8 T cells in ankylosing spondylitis. TCRdb re-analysed the 5' RACE reads in MiXCR, keeping a single row per CDR3 protein. The data contain around 150,000 distinct CDR3 sequences, about 7% of them seen just once; the ten biggest clones take up over 10%. Sequenced input: blood, either unsorted or a sorted T cell fraction (not recorded which). These receptors originate from a female donor with ankylosing spondylitis or in good health (not recorded which).

This clonotype appeared many times. The chain joins TRBV7-6 to TRBJ1-6; the D is unclear. This CDR3 has 16 residues. Germline CDR1 SGHVS, CDR2 FNYEAQ. Trimming removed 1 base at V and 8 bases at J, with 15 bases between. For the CDR3, the DNA is TGTGCCAGCAGCTTAGGACGACACCTCCCCGATTCACCCCTCCACTTT. This translates into CASSLGRHLPDSPLHF.

In this sample, this clonotype turned up many times. The chain carries TRBV12-3 or TRBV12-4 and TRBJ2-3; D unresolved. This CDR3 contains 17 residues. Trimming removed 3 bases from V and 4 bases from J, with 20 bases in between. The CDR3 is CASSFGQNSSPSDTQYF. The DNA of the CDR3 is TGTGCCAGCAGTTTTGGGCAAAACAGCAGCCCTTCAGATACGCAGTATTTT.

The table lists this clonotype with a few counts. The V call is TRBV11-2, the J call TRBJ1-1; D is perhaps TRBD1 (5 bases). The CDR3 covers 14 residues. Germline V CDR1 and CDR2: SGHAT, FQNNGV. V gave up 2 bases and J gave up 0 bases, with 7 bases separating them. The CDR3 DNA reads as TGTGCCAGCAGCTTACACAGGTTGAACACTGAAGCTTTCTTT. Protein sequence: CASSLHRLNTEAFF. Complete variable domain (other parts from reference TRBV11-2 and TRBJ1-1): EAGVAQSPRYKIIEKRQSVAFWCNPISGHATLYWYQQILGQGPKLLIQFQNNGVVDDSQLPKDRFSAERLKGVDSTLKIQPAKLEDSAVYLCASSLHRLNTEAFFGQGTRLTVV.

In this sample, this clonotype turned up many times. The chain carries TRBV20-1 and TRBJ1-1, with 9 nucleotides matching TRBD1. The CDR3 contains 13 residues. V shed 5 bases, J shed 3 bases, and the junction held 4 bases outside the gene matches. Germline V gene lookup returns CDR1 DFQATT and CDR2 SNEGSKA (reference sequence). The CDR3 coding sequence is TGCAGTGCTCGGACAGGGGTTGACACTGAAGCTTTCTTT. Its protein product is CSARTGVDTEAFF.

The table lists this clonotype with many counts. This chain uses TRBV29-1 with TRBJ1-4; D might be TRBD1 (6 bases). Germline CDR1 SQVTM, CDR2 ANQGSEA. V shed 5 bases and J shed 2 bases, with 9 bases lying between them. CDR3 length equals 13 residues. Here the CDR3 DNA reads TGCAGCGTTTGGGGGCCCACTAATGAAAAACTGTTTTTT. This codes for CSVWGPTNEKLFF.

This clonotype appeared a few times. The chain recombines TRBV4-1 with TRBJ2-3; TRBD2 might be the D (6 bases). Germline CDR1 MGHRA, CDR2 YSYEKL. V dropped 0 bases and J dropped 5 bases, with 18 bases sitting between them. This CDR3 has 17 amino acids. DNA for the CDR3: TGCGCCAGCAGCCAAGATTGGGGCCTCCTAGCGAGAGATACGCAGTATTTT. Its translation is CASSQDWGLLARDTQYF.

This clonotype was found a few times. The chain recombines TRBV29-1 with TRBJ2-1; 12 nucleotides line up with TRBD2. Germline-derived CDR1 and CDR2 are SQVTM and ANQGSEA. The V segment lost 6 bases and the J segment 4 bases; nucleotides outside the gene matches: 13. The CDR3 has 17 amino acids. CDR3 region: CSVQLPSGGAKYNEQFF. The CDR3 DNA follows: TGCAGCGTACAGCTTCCTAGCGGGGGGGCGAAGTACAATGAGCAGTTCTTC.

This clonotype was counted many times. This chain links TRBV6-5 with TRBJ2-1; 13 nucleotides align to TRBD2. J lost 9 bases, V lost 2 bases, and 4 bases had no gene match. The CDR3 contains 15 residues. Per germline, CDR1 MNHEY and CDR2 SVGAGI. The CDR3 reads CASSYTSGGAGEQFF. As DNA, the CDR3 is TGTGCCAGCAGTTACACTAGCGGGGGGGCAGGTGAGCAGTTCTTC.

This clonotype was recorded many times. This chain connects TRBV4-1 to TRBJ2-3; D is undetermined. V lost 1 base and J lost 7, with 12 bases in between. The CDR3 loop spans 14 amino acids. The germline V gene has CDR1 MGHRA and CDR2 YSYEKL. This chain's CDR3 is CASSQGPLGNTQYF. The CDR3 DNA follows: TGCGCCAGCAGCCAAGGACCGCTTGGGAATACGCAGTATTTT.

This clonotype was observed at least ten times. The chain has TRBV12-3 or TRBV12-4 and TRBJ2-1; D call uncertain. The CDR3 has 14 residues. Trimming left V 9 bases short and J 0 bases short, with 12 bases between. The CDR3 protein is CASRRGNSYNEQFF. The DNA for the CDR3 is TGTGCCAGTCGAAGAGGCAACTCCTACAATGAGCAGTTCTTC.

This clonotype has at least ten counts. This chain links TRBV27 with TRBJ1-6; possibly TRBD1 for D (5 bases). The CDR3 runs 16 residues. Trimming removed 9 bases from V and 0 bases from J, with 15 bases in between. Germline V gives CDR1 MNHEY, CDR2 SMNVEV (reference sequence). In nucleotides, the CDR3 is TGTGCCAGTAGGCAAGGGGCGAGCTCCTATAATTCACCCCTCCACTTT. This translates into CASRQGASSYNSPLHF.

This clonotype was picked up a small number of times. The gene calls are TRBV7-3 and TRBJ1-1; a weak D match, TRBD1 (6 bases). V was trimmed by 5 bases and J by 0 bases, leaving 16 bases between them. The V gene's germline CDR1 is SGHTA and CDR2 FQGTGA. There are 16 residues in the CDR3. Here the CDR3 reads CASSRRTATMNTEAFF. The CDR3 bases are TGTGCCAGCAGCCGAAGGACAGCGACAATGAACACTGAAGCTTTCTTT. Variable domain in full (rest from reference TRBV7-3 and TRBJ1-1): GAGVSQTPSNKVTEKGKYVELRCDPISGHTALYWYRQSLGQGPEFLIYFQGTGAADDSGLPNDRFFAVRPEGSVSTLKIQRTERGDSAVYLCASSRRTATMNTEAFFGQGTRLTVV.

There are many counts of this clonotype. This sequence joins TRBV12-3 or TRBV12-4 and TRBJ1-4, with no clear D. The CDR3 loop spans 11 amino acids. Trimming removed 3 bases at V and 7 bases at J, with 3 bases between. The CDR3 nucleotides are TGTGCCAGCAGTTTTGGTGAAAAACTGTTTTTT. Translation gives CASSFGEKLFF.

The rearrangement uses TRBV30 and TRBJ2-3; D perhaps matches TRBD1 (5 bases). The germline V gene encodes CDR1 GTSNPN and CDR2 SVGIG (reference sequence). V lost 0 bases and J 2 bases, leaving 12 bases between the germline ends. The CDR3 spans 15 residues. CDR3 residues: CAWSVGAVYTDTQYF. CDR3 bases: TGTGCCTGGAGTGTAGGGGCGGTCTACACAGATACGCAGTATTTT.

This clonotype was counted at least ten times. The chain joins TRBV7-3 to TRBJ1-1, with 7 bases lining up with TRBD1. J was trimmed by 0 bases and V by 5 bases; bases with no gene match: 3. The germline V gene encodes CDR1 SGHTA and CDR2 FQGTGA. The CDR3 length is 14 residues. CDR3 region: CASSAGTVNTEAFF. The CDR3 nucleotides read TGTGCCAGCAGCGCTGGGACAGTGAACACTGAAGCTTTCTTT.

This clonotype was counted many times. V is TRBV12-3 or TRBV12-4 and J is TRBJ2-1, with D possibly being TRBD1 or TRBD2 (6 bases each). V was cut by 7 bases and J by 1 base, with 11 bases left in between. The CDR3 runs 14 residues. The CDR3 spells CASNGGLSYNEQFF. In DNA, the CDR3 is TGTGCCAGCAATGGGGGGCTTTCCTACAATGAGCAGTTCTTC.

This clonotype was observed a handful of times. V is TRBV12-3 or TRBV12-4 and J is TRBJ1-3; 8 bases line up with TRBD1. The CDR3 is 19 residues long. Trimming cost V 6 bases and J 1 base; bases outside gene matches: 17. The CDR3 region is CASRRGTGFRGASGNTIYF. In DNA form, the CDR3 reads TGTGCCAGCAGGAGAGGGACAGGCTTTAGGGGGGCTTCTGGAAACACCATATATTTT.

Ten or more counts support this clonotype. V and J are TRBV27 and TRBJ2-2, with TRBD1 identical over 9 bases. Trimming cost V 5 bases and J 0 bases; bases outside gene matches: 7. CDR1 MNHEY and CDR2 SMNVEV come from the germline V gene (reference sequence). CDR3 size: 17 residues. The CDR3 DNA sequence: TGTGCCAGCAGTCCCGATCGACAGGGGGCGAACACCGGGGAGCTGTTTTTT. It yields the protein CASSPDRQGANTGELFF.

The J gene is TRBJ2-7, the V gene TRBV20-1; D possibly matches TRBD1 or TRBD2 (5 bases each). CDR1 is DFQATT, CDR2 SNEGSKA, per germline (reference sequence). V lost 8 bases and J 4 bases, leaving 18 bases between the germline ends. The CDR3 length is 13 residues. This CDR3 is CSLGGRASYEQYF. Written as DNA, the CDR3 is TGCAGTCTCGGAGGCAGGGCATCGTACGAGCAGTACTTC.

The table lists this clonotype with many counts. J is TRBJ1-6 and V is TRBV7-6, with D perhaps matching TRBD1 (5 bases). V lost 1 base, J lost 7 bases, and 11 bases lay in between. Germline V gene sequence: CDR1 SGHVS, CDR2 FNYEAQ. CDR3 length: 15 residues. In nucleotides, the CDR3 is TGTGCCAGCAGCTTAGTAGAGGGACCGAATTCACCCCTCCACTTT. Translation gives CASSLVEGPNSPLHF.

There are many counts of this clonotype. J is TRBJ2-3 and V is TRBV20-1; D is uncertain. Germline assignment: CDR1 DFQATT and CDR2 SNEGSKA (reference sequence). V dropped 0 bases and J dropped 2 bases, with 9 bases sitting between them. The CDR3 has 14 residues. The CDR3 region is CSAREDSYTDTQYF. Written as DNA, the CDR3 is TGCAGTGCTAGAGAAGATAGCTACACAGATACGCAGTATTTT.

This clonotype was counted at least ten times. The chain couples TRBV7-8 to TRBJ1-4, with a weak D call TRBD1 (5 bases). The V gene's germline CDR1 is SGHVS and CDR2 FQNEAQ. The CDR3 is 15 residues long. V was clipped by 5 bases and J by 2 bases, with 12 bases between them. The chain's CDR3 is CASSARDGTNEKLFF. CDR3 nucleotides: TGTGCCAGCAGCGCCCGGGACGGGACTAATGAAAAACTGTTTTTT.

This clonotype was counted at least ten times. CDR3 sequence: CSASRLAGAKNIQYF. The CDR3 nucleotides read TGCAGTGCTAGTAGGCTAGCAGGGGCCAAAAACATTCAGTACTTC. The chain recombines TRBV20-1 with TRBJ2-4; TRBD1 or TRBD2 may be the D gene (5 bases each). Trimming cost V 3 bases and J 1 base, with 13 bases left between them. Germline V lookup: CDR1 DFQATT, CDR2 SNEGSKA (reference sequence). The CDR3 spans 15 residues.

The table lists this clonotype with many counts. The rearrangement joins TRBV5-1 to TRBJ1-1; D ambiguous. Trimming left V 1 base short and J 2 bases short, with 9 bases between. The germline V gene encodes CDR1 SGHRS and CDR2 YFSETQ. This CDR3 is built from 14 residues. The CDR3 sequence: CASSLIPSNTEAFF. The CDR3 region has the DNA TGCGCCAGCAGCTTGATACCATCTAACACTGAAGCTTTCTTT.

The table lists this clonotype with many counts. The chain carries TRBV7-9 and TRBJ1-1; unclear D gene. V lost 1 base and J 3 bases, leaving 6 bases between the germline ends. The CDR3 covers 13 residues. Looked up from germline, CDR1 is SEHNR and CDR2 is FQNEAQ (reference sequence). The CDR3 sequence is CASSLGSYTEAFF. CDR3 coding DNA: TGTGCCAGCAGCTTAGGATCATACACTGAAGCTTTCTTT.

This clonotype appeared many times. CDR3 amino acids: CASSLGPPNTEAFF. CDR3 DNA sequence: TGTGCCAGCAGCTTAGGTCCCCCTAACACTGAAGCTTTCTTT. The J gene is TRBJ1-1, the V gene TRBV7-3; D remains ambiguous. Trimming took 2 bases from V and 2 from J, leaving 9 bases between them. The germline gives CDR1 SGHTA, CDR2 FQGTGA. The length of the CDR3 is 14 residues. The whole variable domain, filled in from reference TRBV7-3 and TRBJ1-1, reads GAGVSQTPSNKVTEKGKYVELRCDPISGHTALYWYRQSLGQGPEFLIYFQGTGAADDSGLPNDRFFAVRPEGSVSTLKIQRTERGDSAVYLCASSLGPPNTEAFFGQGTRLTVV.

In this sample, this clonotype turned up many times. This rearrangement joins TRBV19 to TRBJ2-1; D is unclear. The CDR3 is made up of 13 amino acids. Trimming left V 6 bases short and J 0 bases short, with 6 bases between. CDR1 and CDR2 from the germline V gene are LNHDA and SQIVND (reference sequence). The CDR3 is CASRPDSYNEQFF. The CDR3, as DNA: TGTGCCAGTAGACCAGACTCCTACAATGAGCAGTTCTTC.

This clonotype was observed many times. The V and J genes are TRBV3-1 and TRBJ1-6; D not certain. This CDR3 region has 14 residues. Between the trimmed V and J ends, which lost 0 bases and 6 bases, there was a span of 6 bases. Germline V gives CDR1 LGHDT, CDR2 YNNKEL (reference sequence). CDR3 protein: CASSQDLSNSPLHF. The DNA of the CDR3 is TGTGCCAGCAGCCAAGATTTGAGTAATTCACCCCTCCACTTT. The variable domain in full, with the rest retrieved from reference TRBV3-1 and TRBJ1-6, is DTAVSQTPKYLVTQMGNDKSIKCEQNLGHDTMYWYKQDSKKFLKIMFSYNNKELIINETVPNRFSPKSPDKAHLNLHINSLELGDSAVYFCASSQDLSNSPLHFGNGTRLTVT.

This clonotype came up many times. The CDR3 DNA sequence: TGCAGTCCCGCGGGACAGGGTTACGGGAATGAGCAGTTCTTC. Its translation: CSPAGQGYGNEQFF. The rearrangement links TRBV20-1 to TRBJ2-1; 9 nucleotides line up with TRBD1. J was trimmed by 7 bases and V by 8 bases; bases with no gene match: 12. In germline, CDR1 is DFQATT, CDR2 SNEGSKA (reference sequence). This CDR3 is 14 amino acids long.

This clonotype appeared many times. The chain links TRBV29-1 to TRBJ2-7; 10 nucleotides match TRBD1. CDR3 length: 12 amino acids. Germline V gene sequence: CDR1 SQVTM, CDR2 ANQGSEA. The CDR3 DNA reads as TGCAGGGGGGACAGGGGATCCTACGAGCAGTACTTC. It encodes CRGDRGSYEQYF.

This clonotype was recorded at least ten times. This rearrangement joins TRBV5-1 to TRBJ1-1, with no clear D. The CDR3 loop spans 14 amino acids. V dropped 0 bases and J dropped 2 bases, with 8 bases sitting between them. Germline-derived CDR1 and CDR2 are SGHRS and YFSETQ. CDR3 residues: CASSLVSRNTEAFF. The DNA for the CDR3 is TGCGCCAGCAGCTTGGTCAGCCGTAACACTGAAGCTTTCTTT.

The chain has TRBV30 and TRBJ2-5; 10 bases match TRBD2. Germline V gives CDR1 GTSNPN, CDR2 SVGIG (reference sequence). The CDR3 runs 15 residues. The ends lost 3 bases at V and 5 bases at J; junction bases unmatched: 9. CDR3 coding DNA: TGTGCCTGGAGGGAGCGGGGGGGCCTGGTGGAGACCCAGTACTTC. Translating gives CAWRERGGLVETQYF. The whole variable domain, remainder taken from reference TRBV30 and TRBJ2-5, is SQTIHQWPATLVQPVGSPLSLECTVEGTSNPNLYWYRQAAGRGLQLLFYSVGIGQISSEVPQNLSASRPQDRQFILSSKKLLLSDSGFYLCAWRERGGLVETQYFGPGTRLLVL.